This T cell receptor (beta chain) originates from a study of cytomegalovirus exposure and HLA in healthy donors. The overall study: According to later analysis, the same platform produced the roughly 110 validation and about 630 first-cohort repertoires. Overall study results and limits: It was confirmed in vitro that a few of the CMV-associated chains were specific for CMV antigens. Most TCR sequences were rare, but some public TCRs occurred in many donors. Among TCR beta chains, those listed as cytomegalovirus-associated numbered under 200.

This table comes from immunoSEQ multiplex PCR, and its TCRdb copy is limited to in-frame clones, with some not included. The sample lists 95,000 to 150,000 clones, 89% seen once, with around 1.2% in the top ten. In germline, CDR1 is LGHNA, CDR2 YSLEER. V was trimmed by 0 bases and J by 3 bases, leaving 9 bases between them. The CDR3 has 14 residues. Of note for this clone: Antigen unknown.

This clonotype was obtained from a woman under 30 in good health and CMV-seronegative. The rearrangement uses TRBV4-3 and TRBJ2-7, with D unresolved. The sample taken for sequencing was PBMCs. Written as DNA, the CDR3 is TGCGCCAGCAGCCAAGATACTTTCGGCTACGAGCAGTACTTC. As protein: CASSQDTFGYEQYF.